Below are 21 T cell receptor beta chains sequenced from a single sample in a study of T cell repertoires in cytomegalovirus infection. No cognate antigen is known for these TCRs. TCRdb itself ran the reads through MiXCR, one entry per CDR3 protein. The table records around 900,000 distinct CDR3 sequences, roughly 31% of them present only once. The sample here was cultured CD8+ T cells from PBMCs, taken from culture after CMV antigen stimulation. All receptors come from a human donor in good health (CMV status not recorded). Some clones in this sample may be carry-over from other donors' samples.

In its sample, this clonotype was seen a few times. This chain's CDR3 is CAISAGSQGLDTQYF. The DNA for the CDR3 is TGTGCCATCAGTGCGGGCAGCCAGGGGCTAGATACGCAGTATTTT. The gene calls are TRBV10-3 and TRBJ2-3, with D perhaps matching TRBD1 (6 bases). V dropped 4 bases and J dropped 5 bases, with 16 bases sitting between them. This CDR3 comprises 15 residues. Germline V gene lookup returns CDR1 ENHRY and CDR2 SYGVKD.

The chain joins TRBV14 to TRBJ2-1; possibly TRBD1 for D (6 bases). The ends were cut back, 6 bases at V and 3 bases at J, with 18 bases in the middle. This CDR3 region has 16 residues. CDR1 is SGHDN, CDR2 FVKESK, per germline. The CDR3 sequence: CASSHSTRGHYNEQFF. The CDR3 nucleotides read TGTGCCAGCAGTCACTCCACGAGGGGACACTACAATGAGCAGTTCTTC. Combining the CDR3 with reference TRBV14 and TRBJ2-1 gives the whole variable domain EAGVTQFPSHSVIEKGQTVTLRCDPISGHDNLYWYRRVMGKEIKFLLHFVKESKQDESGMPNNRFLAERTGGTYSTLKVQPAELEDSGVYFCASSHSTRGHYNEQFFGPGTRLTVL.

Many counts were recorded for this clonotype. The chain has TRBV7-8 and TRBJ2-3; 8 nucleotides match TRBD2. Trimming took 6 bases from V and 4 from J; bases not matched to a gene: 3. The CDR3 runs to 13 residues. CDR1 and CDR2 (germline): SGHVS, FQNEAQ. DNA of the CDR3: TGTGCCAGCAGTTCGGGGGGGCCAGATACGCAGTATTTT. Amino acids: CASSSGGPDTQYF.

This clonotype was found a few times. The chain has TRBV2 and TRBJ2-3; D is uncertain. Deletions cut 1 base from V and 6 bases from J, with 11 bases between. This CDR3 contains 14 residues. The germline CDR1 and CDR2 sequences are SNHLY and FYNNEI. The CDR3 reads CASSEVLADDTQYF. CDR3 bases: TGTGCCAGCAGTGAAGTCCTGGCGGACGATACGCAGTATTTT.

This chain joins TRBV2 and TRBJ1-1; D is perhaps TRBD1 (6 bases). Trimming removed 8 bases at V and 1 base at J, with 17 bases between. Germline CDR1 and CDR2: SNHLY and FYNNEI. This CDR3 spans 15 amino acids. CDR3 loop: CASRQEKSWNTEAFF. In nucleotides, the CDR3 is TGTGCCAGCCGACAGGAGAAAAGTTGGAACACTGAAGCTTTCTTT.

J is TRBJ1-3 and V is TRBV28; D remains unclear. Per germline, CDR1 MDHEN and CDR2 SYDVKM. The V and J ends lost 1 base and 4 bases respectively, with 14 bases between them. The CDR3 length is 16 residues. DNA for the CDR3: TGTGCCAGCAGTTTATCCCTGGCTTACTACGGAAACACCATATATTTT. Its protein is CASSLSLAYYGNTIYF.

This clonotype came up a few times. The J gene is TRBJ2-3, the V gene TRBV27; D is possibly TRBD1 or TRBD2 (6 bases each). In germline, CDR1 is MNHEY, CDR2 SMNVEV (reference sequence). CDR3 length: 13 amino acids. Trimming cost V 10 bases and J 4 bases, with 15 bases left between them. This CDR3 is CATHRGRSDTQYF. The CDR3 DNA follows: TGTGCCACGCACCGGGGGCGCTCAGATACGCAGTATTTT.

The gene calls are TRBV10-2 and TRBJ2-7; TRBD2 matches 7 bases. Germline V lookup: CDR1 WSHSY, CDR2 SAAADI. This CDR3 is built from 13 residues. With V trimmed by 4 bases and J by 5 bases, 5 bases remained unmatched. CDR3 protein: CASSVGGNNEQYF. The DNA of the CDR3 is TGCGCCAGCAGTGTGGGGGGGAACAACGAGCAGTACTTC.

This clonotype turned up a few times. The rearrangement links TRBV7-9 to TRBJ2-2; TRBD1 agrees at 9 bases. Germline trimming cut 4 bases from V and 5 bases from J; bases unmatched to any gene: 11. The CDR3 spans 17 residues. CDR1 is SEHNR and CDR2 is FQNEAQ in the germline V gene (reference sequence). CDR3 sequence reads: CASSSKRGQGGTGELFF. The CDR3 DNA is TGTGCCAGCAGCTCCAAACGGGGACAGGGCGGAACCGGGGAGCTGTTTTTT.

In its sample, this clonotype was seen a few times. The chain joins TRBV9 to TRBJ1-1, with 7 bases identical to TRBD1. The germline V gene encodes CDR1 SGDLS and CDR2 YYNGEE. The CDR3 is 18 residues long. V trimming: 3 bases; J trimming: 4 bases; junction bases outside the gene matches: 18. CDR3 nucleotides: TGTGCCAGCAGCGCGGGCACAGGGGTCGCTAGACCACCCACTGAAGCTTTCTTT. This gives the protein CASSAGTGVARPPTEAFF.

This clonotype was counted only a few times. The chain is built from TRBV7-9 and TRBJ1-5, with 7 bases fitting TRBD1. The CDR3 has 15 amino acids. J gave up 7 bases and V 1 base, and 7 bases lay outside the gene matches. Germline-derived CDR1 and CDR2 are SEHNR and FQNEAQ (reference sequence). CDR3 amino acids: CASSLDRGRGQPQHF. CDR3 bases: TGTGCCAGCAGCTTAGACAGGGGAAGGGGCCAGCCCCAGCATTTT.

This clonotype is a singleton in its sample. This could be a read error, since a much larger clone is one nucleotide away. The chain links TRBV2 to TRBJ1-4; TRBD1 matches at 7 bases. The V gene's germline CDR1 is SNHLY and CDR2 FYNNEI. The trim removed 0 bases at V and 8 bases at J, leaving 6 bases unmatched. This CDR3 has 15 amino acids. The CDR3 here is CASSEAGTAREKLFF. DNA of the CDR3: TGTGCCAGCAGTGAAGCTGGGACAGCGAGGGAAAAACTGTTTTTT.

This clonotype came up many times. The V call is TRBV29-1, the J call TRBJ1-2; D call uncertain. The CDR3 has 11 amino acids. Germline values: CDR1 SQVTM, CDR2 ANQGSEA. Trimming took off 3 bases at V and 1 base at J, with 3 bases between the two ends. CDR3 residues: CSVENNYGYTF. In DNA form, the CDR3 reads TGCAGCGTTGAGAATAACTATGGCTACACCTTC.

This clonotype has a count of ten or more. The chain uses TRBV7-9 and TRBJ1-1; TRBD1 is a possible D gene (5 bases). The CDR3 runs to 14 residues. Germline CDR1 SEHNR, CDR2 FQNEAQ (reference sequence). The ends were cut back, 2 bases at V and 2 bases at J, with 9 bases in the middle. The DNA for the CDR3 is TGTGCCAGCAGCTTAAGAGGGACCAACACTGAAGCTTTCTTT. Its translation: CASSLRGTNTEAFF.

The chain's CDR3 is CASSLLYGGASYNEQFF. CDR3 in DNA: TGTGCCAGCAGTTTATTGTACGGGGGGGCCTCCTACAATGAGCAGTTCTTC. The chain has TRBV27 and TRBJ2-1, with 8 bases that match TRBD2. This CDR3 contains 17 residues. Trimming at V came to 1 base and at J to 0 bases, leaving 5 bases not matched to a gene. CDR1 MNHEY and CDR2 SMNVEV come from the germline V gene (reference sequence).

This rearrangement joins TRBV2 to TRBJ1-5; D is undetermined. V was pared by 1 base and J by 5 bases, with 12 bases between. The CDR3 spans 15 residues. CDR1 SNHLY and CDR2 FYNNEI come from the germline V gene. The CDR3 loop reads CASSEVGPLDQPQHF. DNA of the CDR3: TGTGCCAGCAGTGAAGTGGGCCCCCTTGATCAGCCCCAGCATTTT.

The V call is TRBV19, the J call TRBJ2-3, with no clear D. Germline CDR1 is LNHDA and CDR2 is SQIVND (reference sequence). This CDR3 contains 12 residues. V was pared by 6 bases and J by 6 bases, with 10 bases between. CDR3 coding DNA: TGTGCCAGTAGAATTACAGAGGATACGCAGTATTTT. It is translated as CASRITEDTQYF.

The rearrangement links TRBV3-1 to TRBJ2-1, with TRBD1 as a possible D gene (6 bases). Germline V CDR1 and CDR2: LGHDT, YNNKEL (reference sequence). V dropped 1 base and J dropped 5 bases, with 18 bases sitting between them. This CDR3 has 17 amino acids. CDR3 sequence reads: CASSQGQGRGNDNEQFF. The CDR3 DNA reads TGTGCCAGCAGCCAAGGTCAGGGCAGGGGCAATGACAATGAGCAGTTCTTC.

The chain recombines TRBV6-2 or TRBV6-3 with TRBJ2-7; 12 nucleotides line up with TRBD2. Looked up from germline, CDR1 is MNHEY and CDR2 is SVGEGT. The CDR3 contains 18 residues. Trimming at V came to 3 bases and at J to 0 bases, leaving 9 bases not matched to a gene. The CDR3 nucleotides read TGTGCCAGCAGTTATTCCCTTCTAGCGGGGGGGACCTCCTACGAGCAGTACGTC. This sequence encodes CASSYSLLAGGTSYEQYV.

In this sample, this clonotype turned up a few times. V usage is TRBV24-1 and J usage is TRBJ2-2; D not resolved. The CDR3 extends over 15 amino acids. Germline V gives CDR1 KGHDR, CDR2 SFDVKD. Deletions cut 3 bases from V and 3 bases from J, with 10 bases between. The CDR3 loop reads CATSDPRVDTGELFF. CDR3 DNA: TGTGCCACCAGTGATCCCCGGGTGGACACCGGGGAGCTGTTTTTT.

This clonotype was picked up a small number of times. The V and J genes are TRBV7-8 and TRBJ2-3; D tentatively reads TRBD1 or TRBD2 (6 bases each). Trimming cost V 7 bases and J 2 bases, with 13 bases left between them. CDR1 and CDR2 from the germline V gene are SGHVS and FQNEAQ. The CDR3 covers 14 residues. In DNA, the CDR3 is TGTGCCAGCACCCTAAGGGGGGCCACAGATACGCAGTATTTT. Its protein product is CASTLRGATDTQYF.